The TCR beta chain under discussion was sequenced for a study of T-cell memory formation after mild COVID-19. Whole-study findings and limits: Later expanders leaned CD4+, whereas day 15 to 85 contracting clones were balanced CD4/CD8. Whether day 37 second-wave clones are SARS-CoV-2-specific was not confirmed.

TCRdb used MiXCR to reprocess the 5' RACE reads, holding one entry per CDR3 protein. Of about 350,000 distinct CDR3 sequences in the sample, 12% to 15% were seen once. On this clonotype itself: Antigen: not known.

This CDR3 has 13 amino acids. Germline V gene lookup returns CDR1 SGHTA and CDR2 FQGNSA. The germline V and J ends were trimmed by 1 base and 3 bases, with 7 bases remaining between them. Sample: PBMCs or a T cell subset sorted from them (not recorded which). The chain combines TRBV7-2 with TRBJ2-7; no reliable D call. The clonotype was recovered from a man younger than 35 who had mild COVID-19 (a few samples of this study predate the infection). Cell type and time point are not known. CDR3 in DNA: TGTGCCAGCAGCTTAGGATATAGCTACGAGCAGTACTTC. Amino acids: CASSLGYSYEQYF.